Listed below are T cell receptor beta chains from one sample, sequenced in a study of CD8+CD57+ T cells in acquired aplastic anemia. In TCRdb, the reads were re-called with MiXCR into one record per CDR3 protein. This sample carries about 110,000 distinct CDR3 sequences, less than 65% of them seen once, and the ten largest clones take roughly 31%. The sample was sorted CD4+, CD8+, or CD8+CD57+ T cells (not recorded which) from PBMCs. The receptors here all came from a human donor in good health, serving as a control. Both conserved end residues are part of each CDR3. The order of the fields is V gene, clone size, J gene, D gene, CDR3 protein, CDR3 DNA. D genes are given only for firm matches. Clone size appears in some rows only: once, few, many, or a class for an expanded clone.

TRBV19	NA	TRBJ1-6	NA	CASTDLFGSPLHF	TGTGCCAGTACCGATCTATTTGGTTCACCCCTCCACTTT
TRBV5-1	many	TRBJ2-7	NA	CASSLAWTVSPSYEQYF	TGCGCCAGCAGCTTGGCGTGGACGGTGTCGCCCTCCTACGAGCAGTACTTC
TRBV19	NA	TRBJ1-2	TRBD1	CASSIVQGHDYGYTF	TGTGCCAGTAGTATAGTACAGGGGCATGACTATGGCTACACCTTC
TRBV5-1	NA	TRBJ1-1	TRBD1	CASSLAQGQGYTEAFF	TGCGCCAGCAGCTTGGCCCAGGGACAGGGTTACACTGAAGCTTTCTTT
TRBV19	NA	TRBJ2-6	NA	CASSIAGDGNVLTF	TGTGCCAGTAGTATCGCCGGGGATGGCAACGTCCTGACTTTC
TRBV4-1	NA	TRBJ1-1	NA	CASSQDPQDFPGATDTEAFF	TGCGCCAGCAGCCAAGACCCACAAGACTTCCCAGGGGCAACGGACACTGAAGCTTTCTTT
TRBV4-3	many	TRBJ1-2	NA	CASSQAYRDGYGYTF	TGCGCCAGCAGCCAAGCCTACAGGGATGGCTATGGCTACACCTTC
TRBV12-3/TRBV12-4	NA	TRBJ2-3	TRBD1	CASSKNRGDTQYF	TGTGCCAGCAGCAAAAACAGGGGAGATACGCAGTATTTT
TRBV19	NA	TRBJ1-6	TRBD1	CASTVEGGHNSPLHF	TGTGCCAGTACCGTGGAAGGGGGCCATAATTCACCCCTCCACTTT
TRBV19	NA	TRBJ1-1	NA	CASSVQWNTEAFF	TGTGCCAGTAGTGTTCAGTGGAACACTGAAGCTTTCTTT
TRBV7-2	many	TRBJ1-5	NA	CASSLSVGGNQPQHF	TGTGCCAGCAGCTTATCGGTGGGAGGGAATCAGCCCCAGCATTTT
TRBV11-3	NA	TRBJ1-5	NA	CASSLSGGNQPQHF	TGTGCCAGCAGCTTATCTGGCGGCAATCAGCCCCAGCATTTT
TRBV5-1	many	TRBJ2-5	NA	CASSLAYREQETQYF	TGCGCCAGCAGCTTGGCCTACAGGGAACAAGAGACCCAGTACTTC
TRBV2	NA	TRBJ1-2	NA	CASSEGGYDYGYTF	TGTGCCAGCAGTGAAGGAGGGTACGACTATGGCTACACCTTC
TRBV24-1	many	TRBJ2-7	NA	CATIPETYEQYF	TGTGCCACCATTCCTGAGACTTACGAGCAGTACTTC
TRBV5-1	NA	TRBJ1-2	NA	CASSLEGTRNYGYTF	TGCGCCAGCAGCTTGGAAGGGACCCGAAACTATGGCTACACCTTC
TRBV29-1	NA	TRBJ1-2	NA	CSVPDWNYGYTF	TGCAGCGTTCCTGACTGGAACTATGGCTACACCTTC
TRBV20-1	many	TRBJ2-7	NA	CSATPTHRMGEQYF	TGCAGTGCTACCCCGACCCATCGTATGGGCGAGCAGTACTTC
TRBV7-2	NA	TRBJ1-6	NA	CASSTRAQARSPLHF	TGTGCCAGCAGCACCCGGGCCCAGGCCAGATCACCCCTCCACTTT
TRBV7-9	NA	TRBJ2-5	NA	CASSRPGPQETQYF	TGTGCCAGCAGTCGTCCGGGACCCCAAGAGACCCAGTACTTC
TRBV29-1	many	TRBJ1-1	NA	CSVETGGPSTEAFF	TGCAGCGTTGAAACGGGAGGACCTTCCACTGAAGCTTTCTTT
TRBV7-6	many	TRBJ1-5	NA	CASSASTGSNQPQHF	TGTGCCAGCAGCGCGTCGACTGGTAGCAATCAGCCCCAGCATTTT
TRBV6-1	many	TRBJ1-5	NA	CASSDTDPHQPQHF	TGTGCCAGCAGCGATACAGATCCCCATCAGCCCCAGCATTTT
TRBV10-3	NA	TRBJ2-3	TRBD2	CAISDSSGGADTQYF	TGTGCCATCAGTGATTCTAGCGGGGGGGCAGATACGCAGTATTTT
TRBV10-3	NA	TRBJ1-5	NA	CAISDQGSNQPQHF	TGTGCCATCAGCGACCAAGGCAGCAATCAGCCCCAGCATTTT
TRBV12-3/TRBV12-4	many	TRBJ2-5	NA	CASSPQGFPGVVQYF	TGTGCCAGCAGTCCACAGGGTTTCCCGGGAGTGGTCCAGTACTTC
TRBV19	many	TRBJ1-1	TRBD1	CASTDRGTEAFF	TGTGCCAGTACCGACAGGGGAACTGAAGCTTTCTTT
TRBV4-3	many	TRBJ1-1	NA	CASSPSGRGGTEAFF	TGCGCCAGCAGCCCTTCAGGCAGGGGTGGCACTGAAGCTTTCTTT
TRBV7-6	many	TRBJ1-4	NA	CASSPRGNEKLFF	TGTGCCAGCAGCCCTCGTGGTAATGAAAAACTGTTTTTT
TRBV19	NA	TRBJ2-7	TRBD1	CASGTGAYEQYF	TGTGCCAGTGGGACAGGAGCCTACGAGCAGTACTTC
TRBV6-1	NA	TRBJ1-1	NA	CASSPRTVNTEAFF	TGTGCCAGCAGTCCACGGACAGTGAACACTGAAGCTTTCTTT
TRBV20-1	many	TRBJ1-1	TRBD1	CSARQGEAFF	TGCAGTGCTCGACAGGGGGAAGCTTTCTTT
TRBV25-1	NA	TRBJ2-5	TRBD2	CASSPSGLAGGPHYF	TGTGCCAGCTCACCCTCGGGACTAGCGGGAGGCCCACACTACTTC
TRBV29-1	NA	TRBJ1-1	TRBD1	CSGGLQGLGAFF	TGCAGCGGGGGCCTACAGGGGCTAGGAGCTTTCTTT
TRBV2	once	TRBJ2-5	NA	CASSYGRETQYF	TGTGCCAGCAGCTATGGGAGGGAGACCCAGTACTTC
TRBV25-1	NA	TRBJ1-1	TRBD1	CASSGQGAQVGTEAFF	TGTGCCAGCAGTGGACAGGGGGCGCAGGTTGGCACTGAAGCTTTCTTT
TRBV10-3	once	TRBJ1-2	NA	CAISEPEGYTF	TGTGCCATCAGTGAACCGGAGGGCTACACCTTC
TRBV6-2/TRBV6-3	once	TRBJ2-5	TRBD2	CASSYSYAISESGSGGALQETQYF	TGTGCCAGCAGTTACTCTTACGCCATCAGTGAGTCAGGTAGCGGGGGGGCTCTACAAGAGACCCAGTACTTC
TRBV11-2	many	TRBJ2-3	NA	CASSRRAATSTDTQYF	TGTGCCAGCAGCCGGCGAGCGGCCACCAGCACAGATACGCAGTATTTT
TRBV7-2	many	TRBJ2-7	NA	CASSWTDYEQYF	TGTGCCAGCAGCTGGACAGATTACGAGCAGTACTTC
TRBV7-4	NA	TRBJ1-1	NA	CASSLNGRFQAFF	TGTGCCAGCAGCTTAAATGGGCGGTTCCAAGCTTTCTTT
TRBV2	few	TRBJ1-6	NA	CASSVGAGSPLHF	TGTGCCAGCAGTGTAGGGGCGGGTTCACCCCTCCACTTT
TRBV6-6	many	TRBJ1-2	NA	CASSYGEANYGYTF	TGTGCCAGCAGTTACGGCGAGGCTAACTATGGCTACACCTTC
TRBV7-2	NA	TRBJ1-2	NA	CASSPPAAISNYGYTF	TGTGCCAGCAGCCCACCCGCAGCAATTTCTAACTATGGCTACACCTTC
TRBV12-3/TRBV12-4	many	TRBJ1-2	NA	CASSLDQGFDGYTF	TGTGCCAGCAGCTTAGATCAGGGATTTGATGGCTACACCTTC
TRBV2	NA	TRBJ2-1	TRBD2	CARGRLAVYNEQFF	TGTGCCAGAGGGAGGCTAGCGGTCTACAATGAGCAGTTCTTC
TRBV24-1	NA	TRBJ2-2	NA	CATRDVGNTGELFF	TGTGCCACCAGGGATGTGGGGAACACCGGGGAGCTGTTTTTT
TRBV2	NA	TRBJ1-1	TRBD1	CASSEIDRGRQNTEAFF	TGTGCCAGCAGTGAAATTGACAGGGGACGACAGAACACTGAAGCTTTCTTT
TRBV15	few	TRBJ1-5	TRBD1	CATSKQGASNQPQHF	TGTGCCACCAGCAAACAGGGGGCGAGCAATCAGCCCCAGCATTTT
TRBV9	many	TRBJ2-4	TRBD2	CASSAGGAKNIQYF	TGTGCCAGCAGCGCGGGGGGGGCCAAAAACATTCAGTACTTC
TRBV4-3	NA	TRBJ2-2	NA	CASSQDEAGYSGELFF	TGCGCCAGCAGCCAAGATGAGGCAGGGTATTCCGGGGAGCTGTTTTTT
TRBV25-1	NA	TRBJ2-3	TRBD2	CASSPRTSPDGGQYF	TGTGCCAGCAGCCCTCGGACTAGCCCCGACGGGGGGCAGTATTTT
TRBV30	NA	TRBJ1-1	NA	CAWSPPGTEAFF	TGTGCCTGGAGCCCCCCCGGGACTGAAGCTTTCTTT
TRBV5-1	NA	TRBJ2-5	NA	CASSEGNRETQYF	TGCGCCAGCTCCGAAGGCAATAGAGAGACCCAGTACTTC